The next 26 T cell receptor beta chains were all read from a single sample in a study of T cells in Graves' hyperthyroidism and ophthalmopathy. TCR beta CDR3 regions were amplified from RNA. The HTBI primer set served for first-round RT-PCR of the TCR CDR3. TCRdb re-called the multiplex PCR reads with MiXCR, one entry per CDR3 protein. The profile shows some 690,000 distinct CDR3 sequences, roughly 17% of them singletons. The material sequenced was blood. The receptors derive from a man aged 50-60 years with Graves' hyperthyroidism.

This clonotype came up many times. CDR3 DNA sequence: TGTGCCAGCAGCGTTCTCAGGGAGGACAACTATGGCTACACCTTC. As protein: CASSVLREDNYGYTF. The V gene is TRBV9, the J gene TRBJ1-2, with D perhaps TRBD1 (5 bases). V was shortened by 2 bases and J by 2 bases, with 13 bases between the two germline ends. Per the germline V gene, CDR1 is SGDLS and CDR2 is YYNGEE. This CDR3 is built from 15 residues.

The chain links TRBV30 to TRBJ2-7, with 8 bases aligning to TRBD2. The V gene's germline CDR1 is GTSNPN and CDR2 SVGIG (reference sequence). V lost 4 bases and J lost 5; bases outside the gene matches: 13. This CDR3 has 15 amino acids. The CDR3 sequence is CAWTAGVAHLNEQYF. CDR3 nucleotide sequence: TGTGCCTGGACAGCGGGAGTAGCTCACCTAAACGAGCAGTACTTC.

This clonotype was recorded many times. This chain connects TRBV24-1 to TRBJ2-7; 7 bases agree with TRBD1. The CDR3 contains 13 residues. CDR1 is KGHDR and CDR2 is SFDVKD in the germline V gene. V lost 3 bases, J lost 3 bases, and 1 base stayed unmatched. Written as DNA, the CDR3 is TGTGCCACCAGTGATGGGGACAGCTACGAGCAGTACTTC. Amino acids: CATSDGDSYEQYF.

This rearrangement joins TRBV19 to TRBJ1-5; D is ambiguous. In germline, CDR1 is LNHDA, CDR2 SQIVND (reference sequence). The CDR3 is 15 amino acids. Trimming stripped 4 bases from V and 2 bases from J, with 12 bases between. The DNA for the CDR3 is TGTGCCAGTAGTAGGGGTCAGGTGGGCAATCAGCCCCAGCATTTT. This translates into CASSRGQVGNQPQHF.

This clonotype was counted at least ten times. The chain couples TRBV28 to TRBJ2-2; 7 bases are a match to TRBD1. Germline V CDR1 and CDR2: MDHEN, SYDVKM. CDR3 length equals 18 residues. With 2 bases clipped from V and 1 base from J, the junction kept 10 bases outside the gene matches. CDR3 amino acids: CASSLNKWGTENTGELFF. The CDR3 bases are TGTGCCAGCAGTTTAAATAAGTGGGGGACAGAGAACACCGGGGAGCTGTTTTTT.

As regards this clonotype: This may stem from a read error, because a much larger clone lies one nucleotide away. J is TRBJ2-2 and V is TRBV10-3; D is perhaps TRBD1 (5 bases). Germline CDR1 ENHRY, CDR2 SYGVKD. Trimming stripped 2 bases from V and 2 bases from J, with 12 bases between. This CDR3 is built from 16 residues. CDR3 bases: TGTGCCATCAGTGAGCTGAGGCAGGGTAACACCGGGGAGCTGTTTTTT. Translating it yields CAISELRQGNTGELFF.

In its sample, this clonotype was seen many times. This sequence joins TRBV7-8 and TRBJ2-7; D is possibly TRBD2 (6 bases). CDR3 length: 15 amino acids. Trimming pared 5 bases from V and 7 bases from J, leaving 21 bases between. Germline assignment: CDR1 SGHVS and CDR2 FQNEAQ. The CDR3 region has the DNA TGTGCCAGCAGCCCCGGGAGAGAGGCGGGAAGGGAGCAGTACTTC. Translating it yields CASSPGREAGREQYF. The full variable domain, rest sourced from reference TRBV7-8 and TRBJ2-7, is GAGVSQSPRYKVAKRGQDVALRCDPISGHVSLFWYQQALGQGPEFLTYFQNEAQLDKSGLPSDRFFAERPEGSVSTLKIQRTQQEDSAVYLCASSPGREAGREQYFGPGTRLTVT.

The genes are TRBV20-1 and TRBJ1-5; D perhaps matches TRBD1 (6 bases). Germline V gene lookup returns CDR1 DFQATT and CDR2 SNEGSKA (reference sequence). V was shortened by 0 bases and J by 3 bases, with 18 bases between the two germline ends. The CDR3 runs 17 residues. CDR3 sequence: CSARDASWGQTNQPQHF. DNA of the CDR3: TGCAGTGCTAGAGACGCTAGCTGGGGGCAGACCAATCAGCCCCAGCATTTT.

This clonotype was seen ten or more times. The chain couples TRBV9 to TRBJ1-2; D gene unclear. Trimming cost V 0 bases and J 4 bases, with 10 bases left between them. The CDR3 covers 14 residues. Germline V gene sequence: CDR1 SGDLS, CDR2 YYNGEE. CDR3: CASSVGGVSYGYTF. The CDR3 DNA is TGTGCCAGCAGCGTAGGTGGCGTTAGCTATGGCTACACCTTC.

This clonotype was recorded at least ten times. V and J are TRBV2 and TRBJ2-3; weak D call: TRBD1 (6 bases). The length of the CDR3 is 15 residues. V lost 5 bases to trimming and J lost 0 bases, with 12 bases between them. Germline V lookup: CDR1 SNHLY, CDR2 FYNNEI. Here the CDR3 DNA reads TGTGCCAGCAGTTTCCAGGGGTCTAGCACAGATACGCAGTATTTT. It yields the protein CASSFQGSSTDTQYF. The full variable domain, with the rest looked up from reference TRBV2 and TRBJ2-3, is EPEVTQTPSHQVTQMGQEVILRCVPISNHLYFYWYRQILGQKVEFLVSFYNNEISEKSEIFDDQFSVERPDGSNFTLKIRSTKLEDSAMYFCASSFQGSSTDTQYFGPGTRLTVL.

This clonotype showed up many times. The gene calls are TRBV10-3 and TRBJ2-3; D possibly corresponds to TRBD2 (6 bases). V was trimmed by 7 bases and J by 0 bases, leaving 8 bases between them. CDR3 length: 13 residues. From germline, CDR1 is ENHRY and CDR2 SYGVKD. CDR3 region: CAITGGSTDTQYF. The CDR3 DNA sequence: TGTGCCATCACCGGGGGTAGCACAGATACGCAGTATTTT.

In its sample, this clonotype was seen a few times. This rearrangement joins TRBV3-1 to TRBJ1-5, with a weak D call TRBD1 (5 bases). The germline gives CDR1 LGHDT, CDR2 YNNKEL (reference sequence). This CDR3 contains 18 residues. The V end was cut by 4 bases, the J end by 0 bases, with 19 bases between. The CDR3 sequence: CASSPLPPTVYSNQPQHF. In nucleotides, the CDR3 is TGTGCCAGCAGCCCCCTTCCTCCGACAGTGTATAGCAATCAGCCCCAGCATTTT.

The J gene is TRBJ1-2, the V gene TRBV20-1; D is uncertain. The CDR3 contains 13 residues. V was trimmed by 6 bases and J by 0 bases, leaving 11 bases between them. Germline loops: CDR1 DFQATT, CDR2 SNEGSKA (reference sequence). The CDR3 DNA follows: TGCAGTGCAGCAGACACCTCTAACTATGGCTACACCTTC. Amino acids: CSAADTSNYGYTF.

This clonotype was observed many times. This chain connects TRBV6-1 to TRBJ1-1; 7 bases map to TRBD1. With V trimmed by 3 bases and J by 3 bases, 4 bases remained unmatched. The CDR3 contains 14 residues. The germline V gene encodes CDR1 MNHNS and CDR2 SASEGT. The CDR3 DNA sequence: TGTGCCAGCAGTGACAAGACAGGGTACACTGAAGCTTTCTTT. Its protein is CASSDKTGYTEAFF.

This clonotype was recorded a few times. The V call is TRBV20-1, the J call TRBJ1-5, with unresolved D. Trimming pared 5 bases from V and 5 bases from J, leaving 19 bases between. This CDR3 contains 15 residues. Germline V lookup: CDR1 DFQATT, CDR2 SNEGSKA (reference sequence). The CDR3 reads CSALIWASPHQPQHF. CDR3 sequence (DNA): TGCAGTGCTCTTATCTGGGCATCTCCCCATCAGCCCCAGCATTTT.

In this sample, this clonotype turned up many times. The chain links TRBV12-3 or TRBV12-4 to TRBJ1-5; no reliable D call. This CDR3 spans 15 amino acids. Trimming stripped 6 bases from V and 0 bases from J, with 12 bases between. Here the CDR3 DNA reads TGTGCCAGCAGCCGTACAGAAAATAGCAATCAGCCCCAGCATTTT. Translation gives CASSRTENSNQPQHF.

This clonotype has a count of ten or more. The chain has TRBV12-3 or TRBV12-4 and TRBJ2-1; 13 positions match TRBD2. V was clipped by 6 bases and J by 6 bases; unmatched bases: 5. The CDR3 contains 15 residues. This CDR3 reads CASSITSGRANEQFF. The CDR3 DNA is TGTGCCAGCAGCATAACTAGCGGGAGGGCCAATGAGCAGTTCTTC.

This clonotype was counted only a few times. The rearrangement joins TRBV10-1 to TRBJ1-1; D not resolved. This CDR3 contains 13 residues. Trimming removed 7 bases at V and 2 bases at J, with 11 bases between. CDR1 WNHNN and CDR2 SYGVQD come from the germline V gene (reference sequence). CDR3 sequence (DNA): TGCGCCAGCATGAAAGAGATCAACACTGAAGCTTTCTTT. It yields the protein CASMKEINTEAFF.

This clonotype was found many times. The chain carries TRBV7-9 and TRBJ2-1; D ambiguous. The ends were cut back, 0 bases at V and 6 bases at J, with 6 bases in the middle. This CDR3 is 13 amino acids long. CDR1 SEHNR and CDR2 FQNEAQ come from the germline V gene (reference sequence). This CDR3 reads CASSLALINEQFF. CDR3 coding DNA: TGTGCCAGCAGCTTAGCGCTAATCAATGAGCAGTTCTTC.

There are many counts of this clonotype. The chain recombines TRBV2 with TRBJ2-1; TRBD2 matches at 9 bases. Germline values: CDR1 SNHLY, CDR2 FYNNEI. The junction had 5 bases not matched to a gene; V was cut back by 1 base and J by 7 bases. CDR3 size: 15 residues. CDR3 DNA: TGTGCCAGCAGTGAAGGGACTAGCGCCTCTAATGAGCAGTTCTTC. Amino acids: CASSEGTSASNEQFF.

The chain joins TRBV27 to TRBJ1-5; D call uncertain. The germline CDR1 and CDR2 sequences are MNHEY and SMNVEV (reference sequence). The germline V and J ends were trimmed by 2 bases and 4 bases, with 12 bases remaining between them. The CDR3 is 15 amino acids. CDR3 sequence: CASSLGAKGNQPQHF. The CDR3 nucleotides read TGTGCCAGCAGTTTAGGAGCGAAAGGAAATCAGCCCCAGCATTTT.

This clonotype was detected only a few times. The V and J genes are TRBV4-2 and TRBJ1-5; D ambiguous. The V and J ends lost 1 base and 7 bases respectively, with 14 bases between them. The CDR3 extends over 15 amino acids. Germline V lookup: CDR1 LGHNA, CDR2 YNFKEQ. The CDR3, as DNA: TGTGCCAGCAGCCAAGGCGGGCCCGGAGGGCAGCCCCAGCATTTT. It codes for CASSQGGPGGQPQHF.

A word on this clonotype: The CDR3 does not end in the conserved phenylalanine or tryptophan, so this is likely a read error. V gene TRBV7-2 combines with J gene TRBJ2-2, with D hard to call. V was cut by 1 base and J by 2 bases, with 14 bases left in between. The CDR3 is 17 residues long. Germline lookup yields CDR1 SGHTA and CDR2 FQGNSA. This CDR3 is CASSLEVVLGNTGELFL. The CDR3 DNA reads TGTGCCAGCAGCTTAGAAGTTGTACTCGGCAACACCGGGGAGCTGTTTCTT.

This clonotype has ten or more counts. This chain connects TRBV7-8 to TRBJ2-1; 13 bases are shared with TRBD2. CDR1 is SGHVS and CDR2 is FQNEAQ in the germline V gene. This CDR3 has 16 amino acids. The V gene end was trimmed by 5 bases and the J gene end by 6 bases; junction bases not matched to a gene: 7. CDR3: CASSISGTSGTNEQFF. In DNA, the CDR3 is TGTGCCAGCAGCATCTCCGGGACTAGCGGGACCAATGAGCAGTTCTTC.

This clonotype was seen more than once but under ten times. The rearrangement links TRBV20-1 to TRBJ1-5, with 8 positions matching TRBD1. The V gene end was trimmed by 1 base and the J gene end by 7 bases; junction bases not matched to a gene: 9. The germline gives CDR1 DFQATT, CDR2 SNEGSKA (reference sequence). This CDR3 comprises 15 residues. The DNA of the CDR3 is TGCAGTGCTAGAGGAATGCAGGGGGCAGGACAGCCCCAGCATTTT. Protein: CSARGMQGAGQPQHF.

This clonotype appeared many times. This chain links TRBV2 with TRBJ2-5; tentatively, D is TRBD1 (6 bases). Germline V lookup: CDR1 SNHLY, CDR2 FYNNEI. Trimming pared 5 bases from V and 0 bases from J, leaving 25 bases between. This CDR3 comprises 19 residues. The CDR3 region is CASSNTPNTGPYDQETQYF. Written as DNA, the CDR3 is TGTGCCAGCAGTAACACACCTAACACAGGGCCGTACGACCAAGAGACCCAGTACTTC.